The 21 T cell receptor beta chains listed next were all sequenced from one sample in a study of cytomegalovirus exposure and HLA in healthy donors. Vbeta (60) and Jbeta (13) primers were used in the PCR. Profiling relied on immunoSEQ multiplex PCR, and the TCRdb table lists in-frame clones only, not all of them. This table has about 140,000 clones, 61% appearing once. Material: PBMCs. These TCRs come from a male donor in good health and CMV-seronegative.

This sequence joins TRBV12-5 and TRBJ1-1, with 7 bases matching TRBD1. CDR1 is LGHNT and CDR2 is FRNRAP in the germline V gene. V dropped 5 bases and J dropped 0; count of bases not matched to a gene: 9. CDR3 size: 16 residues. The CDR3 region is CASGPGQTYLNTEAFF. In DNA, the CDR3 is TGTGCTAGTGGTCCGGGACAGACCTATTTGAACACTGAAGCTTTCTTT.

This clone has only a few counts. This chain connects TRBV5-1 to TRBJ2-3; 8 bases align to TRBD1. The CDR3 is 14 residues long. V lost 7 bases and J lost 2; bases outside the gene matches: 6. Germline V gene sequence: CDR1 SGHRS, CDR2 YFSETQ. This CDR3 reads CASADRGNTDTQYF. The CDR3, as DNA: TGCGCCAGCGCCGACAGGGGAAACACAGATACGCAGTATTTT.

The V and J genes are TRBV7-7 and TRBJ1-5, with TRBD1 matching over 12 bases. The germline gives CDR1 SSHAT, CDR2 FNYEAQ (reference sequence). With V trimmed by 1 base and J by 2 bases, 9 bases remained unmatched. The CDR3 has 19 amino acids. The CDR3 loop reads CASSLGGDRGLGGNQPQHF. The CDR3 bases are TGTGCCAGCAGCTTAGGGGGGGACAGGGGGCTAGGTGGCAATCAGCCCCAGCATTTT.

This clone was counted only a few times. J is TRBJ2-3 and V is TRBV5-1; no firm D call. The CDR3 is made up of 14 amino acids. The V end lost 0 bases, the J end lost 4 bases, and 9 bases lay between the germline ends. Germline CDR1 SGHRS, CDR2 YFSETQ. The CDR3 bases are TGCGCCAGCAGCTTGGCCGGGTGGTCAGATACGCAGTATTTT. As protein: CASSLAGWSDTQYF.

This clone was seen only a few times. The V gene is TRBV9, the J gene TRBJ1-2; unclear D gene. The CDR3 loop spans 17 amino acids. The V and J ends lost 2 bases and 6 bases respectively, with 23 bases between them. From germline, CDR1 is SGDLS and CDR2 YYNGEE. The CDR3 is CASSVSPCPGRKNGYTF. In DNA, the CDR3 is TGTGCCAGCAGCGTGTCCCCTTGTCCAGGTCGGAAAAATGGCTACACCTTC.

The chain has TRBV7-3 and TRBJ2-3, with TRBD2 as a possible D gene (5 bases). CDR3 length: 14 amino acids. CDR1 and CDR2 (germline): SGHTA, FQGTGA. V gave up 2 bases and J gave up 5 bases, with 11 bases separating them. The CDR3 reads CASSLLGEVDTQYF. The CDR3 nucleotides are TGTGCCAGCAGCTTATTGGGAGAAGTAGATACGCAGTATTTT.

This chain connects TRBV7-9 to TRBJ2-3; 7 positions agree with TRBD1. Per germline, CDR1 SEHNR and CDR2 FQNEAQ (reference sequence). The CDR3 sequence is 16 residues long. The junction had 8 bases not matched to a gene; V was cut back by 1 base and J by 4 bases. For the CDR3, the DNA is TGTGCCAGCAGCTTAGTGAGACAGGGCGATGCAGATACGCAGTATTTT. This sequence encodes CASSLVRQGDADTQYF.

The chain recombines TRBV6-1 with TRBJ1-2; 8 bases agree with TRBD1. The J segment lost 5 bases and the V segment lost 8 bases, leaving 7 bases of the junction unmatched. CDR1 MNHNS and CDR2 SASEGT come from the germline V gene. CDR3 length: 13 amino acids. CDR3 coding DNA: TGTGCCAGCCGGACAGGGAAGGCGTATGGCTACACCTTC. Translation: CASRTGKAYGYTF.

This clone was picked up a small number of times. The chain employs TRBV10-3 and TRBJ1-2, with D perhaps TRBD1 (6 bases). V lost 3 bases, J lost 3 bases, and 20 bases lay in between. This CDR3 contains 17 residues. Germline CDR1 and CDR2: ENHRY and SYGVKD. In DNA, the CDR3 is TGTGCCATCAGTGATTGGGGGGCCCGAGGGGGGGACTATGGCTACACCTTC. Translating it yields CAISDWGARGGDYGYTF.

The CDR3 DNA sequence: TGTGCCAGCAGGGGGAGGAGGATAGATGGCTACACCTTC. This codes for CASRGRRIDGYTF. This sequence joins TRBV6-5 and TRBJ1-2, with D unclear. The ends were cut back, 6 bases at V and 6 bases at J, with 14 bases in the middle. The germline CDR1 and CDR2 sequences are MNHEY and SVGAGI. The CDR3 runs 13 residues.

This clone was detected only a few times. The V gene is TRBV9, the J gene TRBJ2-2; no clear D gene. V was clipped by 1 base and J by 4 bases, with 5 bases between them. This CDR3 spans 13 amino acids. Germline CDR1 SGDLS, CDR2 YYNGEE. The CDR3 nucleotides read TGTGCCAGCAGCGTAAGCTCCACCGGGGAGCTGTTTTTT. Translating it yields CASSVSSTGELFF.

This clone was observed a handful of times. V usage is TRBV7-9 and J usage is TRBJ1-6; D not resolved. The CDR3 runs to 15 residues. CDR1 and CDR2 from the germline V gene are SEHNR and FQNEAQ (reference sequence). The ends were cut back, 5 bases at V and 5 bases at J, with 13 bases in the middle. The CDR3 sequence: CASSPLSEHNSPLHF. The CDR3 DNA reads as TGTGCCAGCAGCCCCCTCAGTGAACATAATTCACCCCTCCACTTT.

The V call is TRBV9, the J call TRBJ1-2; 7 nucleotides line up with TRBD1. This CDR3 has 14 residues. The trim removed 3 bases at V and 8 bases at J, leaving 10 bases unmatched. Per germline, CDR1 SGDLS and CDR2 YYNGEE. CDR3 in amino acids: CASSAQVQGRGYTF. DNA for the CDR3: TGTGCCAGCAGCGCCCAAGTACAGGGGCGCGGCTACACCTTC.

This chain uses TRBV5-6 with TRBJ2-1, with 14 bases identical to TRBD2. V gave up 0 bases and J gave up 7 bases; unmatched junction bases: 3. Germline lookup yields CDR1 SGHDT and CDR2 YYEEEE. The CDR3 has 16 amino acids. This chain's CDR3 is CASSLVGTSGGNEQFF. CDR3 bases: TGTGCCAGCAGCTTGGTGGGGACTAGCGGGGGTAATGAGCAGTTCTTC.

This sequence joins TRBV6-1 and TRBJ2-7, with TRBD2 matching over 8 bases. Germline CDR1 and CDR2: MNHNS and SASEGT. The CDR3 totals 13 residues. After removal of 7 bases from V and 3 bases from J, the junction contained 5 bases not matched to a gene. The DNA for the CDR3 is TGTGCCAGCACTACGGGGGGGCTCTACGAGCAGTACTTC. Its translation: CASTTGGLYEQYF.

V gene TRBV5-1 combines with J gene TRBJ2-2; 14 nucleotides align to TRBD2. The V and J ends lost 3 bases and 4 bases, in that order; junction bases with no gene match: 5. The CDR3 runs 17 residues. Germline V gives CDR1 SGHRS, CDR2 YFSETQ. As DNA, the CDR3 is TGCGCCAGCAGCTCGACTAGCGGGGGGGCCGGCACCGGGGAGCTGTTTTTT. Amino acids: CASSSTSGGAGTGELFF.

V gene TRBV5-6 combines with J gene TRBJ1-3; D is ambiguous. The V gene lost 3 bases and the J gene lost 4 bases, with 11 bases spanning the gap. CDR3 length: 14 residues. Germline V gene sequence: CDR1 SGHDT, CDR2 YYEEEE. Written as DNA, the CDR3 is TGTGCCAGCAGCTGGGCCTCCGGCGGAAACACCATATATTTT. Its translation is CASSWASGGNTIYF.

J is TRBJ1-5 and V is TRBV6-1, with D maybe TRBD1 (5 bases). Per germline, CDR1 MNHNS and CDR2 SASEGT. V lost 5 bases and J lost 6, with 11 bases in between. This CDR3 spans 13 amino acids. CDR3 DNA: TGTGCCAGCAGTCCTGGGGGGGTTCAGCCCCAGCATTTT. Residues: CASSPGGVQPQHF.

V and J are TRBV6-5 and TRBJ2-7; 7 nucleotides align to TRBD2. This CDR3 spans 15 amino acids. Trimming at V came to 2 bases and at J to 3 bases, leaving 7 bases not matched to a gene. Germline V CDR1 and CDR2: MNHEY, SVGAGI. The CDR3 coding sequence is TGTGCCAGCAGTTACACAGGACTAGAATACTACGAGCAGTACTTC. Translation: CASSYTGLEYYEQYF.

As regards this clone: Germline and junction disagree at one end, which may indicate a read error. The DNA of the CDR3 is TGTGCTAGCAGCCAGGACAGATACAATGAGCAGTTCTTC. Translated, it gives CASSQDRYNEQFF. J is TRBJ2-1 and V is TRBV7-7; D is possibly TRBD1 (6 bases). Germline V gene data show CDR1 as SSHAT and CDR2 as FNYEAQ (reference sequence). The CDR3 length is 13 residues.

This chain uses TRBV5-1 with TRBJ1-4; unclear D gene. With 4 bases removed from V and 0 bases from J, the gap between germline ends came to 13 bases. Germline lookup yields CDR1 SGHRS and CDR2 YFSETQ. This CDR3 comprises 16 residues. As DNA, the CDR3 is TGCGCCAGCAGCCCCAACGACGGGGCAACTAATGAAAAACTGTTTTTT. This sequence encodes CASSPNDGATNEKLFF.